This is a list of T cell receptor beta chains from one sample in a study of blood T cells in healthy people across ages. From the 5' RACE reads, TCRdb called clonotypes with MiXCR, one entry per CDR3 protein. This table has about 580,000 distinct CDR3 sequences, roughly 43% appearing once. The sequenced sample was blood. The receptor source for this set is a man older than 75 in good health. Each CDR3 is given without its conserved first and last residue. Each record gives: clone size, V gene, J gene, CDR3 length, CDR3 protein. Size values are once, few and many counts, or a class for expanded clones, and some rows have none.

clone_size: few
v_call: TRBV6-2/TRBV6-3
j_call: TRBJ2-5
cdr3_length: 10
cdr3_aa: ASRRGSETQY

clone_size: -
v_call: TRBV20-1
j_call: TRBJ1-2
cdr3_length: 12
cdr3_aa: SARVQGQTGGYT

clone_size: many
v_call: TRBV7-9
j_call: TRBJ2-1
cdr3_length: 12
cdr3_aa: ASSNRQGVNEQF

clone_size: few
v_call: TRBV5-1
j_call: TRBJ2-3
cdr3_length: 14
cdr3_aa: ASSLAGTTSTDTQY

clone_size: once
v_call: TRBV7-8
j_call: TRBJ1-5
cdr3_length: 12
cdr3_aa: ASSLGGGKGPQH

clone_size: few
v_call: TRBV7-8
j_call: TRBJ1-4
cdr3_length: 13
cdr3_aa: ASSLGGTGGEKLF

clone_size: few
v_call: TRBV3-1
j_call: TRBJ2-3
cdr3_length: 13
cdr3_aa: ASSPGTGFTDTQY

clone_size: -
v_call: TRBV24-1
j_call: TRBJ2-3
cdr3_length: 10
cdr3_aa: ATGELSDTQY

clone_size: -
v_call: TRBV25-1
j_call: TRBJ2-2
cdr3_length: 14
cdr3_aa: ASSGPGTGNTGELF

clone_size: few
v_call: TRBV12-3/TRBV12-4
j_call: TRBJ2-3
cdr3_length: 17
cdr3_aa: ASSFQGGGLAGSTDTQY

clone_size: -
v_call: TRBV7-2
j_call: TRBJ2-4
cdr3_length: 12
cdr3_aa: ASSSRDTKNIQY

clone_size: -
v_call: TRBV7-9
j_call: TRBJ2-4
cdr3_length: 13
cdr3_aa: ASSFGAGGYNEQY

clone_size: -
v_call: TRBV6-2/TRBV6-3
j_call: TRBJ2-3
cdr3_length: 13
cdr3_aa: ASSSLAGEGDTQY

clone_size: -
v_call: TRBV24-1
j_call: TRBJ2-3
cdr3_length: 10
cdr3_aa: ATSDFGDTQY

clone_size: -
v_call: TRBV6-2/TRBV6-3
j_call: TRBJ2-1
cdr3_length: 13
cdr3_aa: ASSYSVDYNNEQF

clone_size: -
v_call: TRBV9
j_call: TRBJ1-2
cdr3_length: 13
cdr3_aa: ASSVRDRANYGYT

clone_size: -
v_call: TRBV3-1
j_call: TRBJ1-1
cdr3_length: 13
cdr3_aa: ASSQYTGVNTEAF

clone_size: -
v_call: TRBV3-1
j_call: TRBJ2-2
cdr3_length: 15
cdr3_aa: ASSHRQGSFGTGELF

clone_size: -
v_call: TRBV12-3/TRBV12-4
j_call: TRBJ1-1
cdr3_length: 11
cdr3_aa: AVSDRMNTEAF

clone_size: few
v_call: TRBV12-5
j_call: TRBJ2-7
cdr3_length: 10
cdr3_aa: ASGLGTHEQY

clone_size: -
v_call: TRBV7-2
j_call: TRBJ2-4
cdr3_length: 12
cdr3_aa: ASSLTSGAGIQY

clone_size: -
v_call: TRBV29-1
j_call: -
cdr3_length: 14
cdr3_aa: SVVYRLAGLSYEQY

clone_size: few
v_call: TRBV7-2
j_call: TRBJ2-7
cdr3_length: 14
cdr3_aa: ASSLDAGGPLDEQY

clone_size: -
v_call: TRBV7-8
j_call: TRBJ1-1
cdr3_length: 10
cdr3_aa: ASSLWTTEAF

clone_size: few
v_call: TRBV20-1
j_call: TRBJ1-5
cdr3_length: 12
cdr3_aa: SARDGRDNQPQH

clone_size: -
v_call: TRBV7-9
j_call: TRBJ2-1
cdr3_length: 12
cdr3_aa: ASSLARRGVEQF

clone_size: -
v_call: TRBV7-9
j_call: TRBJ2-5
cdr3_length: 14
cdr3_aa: ASSLVDGGRRETQY

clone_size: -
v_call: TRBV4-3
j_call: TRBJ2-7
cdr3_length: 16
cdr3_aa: ASSQVWASGGYSYEQY

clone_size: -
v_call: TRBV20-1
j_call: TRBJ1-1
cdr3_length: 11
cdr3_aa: SARGLMNTEAF

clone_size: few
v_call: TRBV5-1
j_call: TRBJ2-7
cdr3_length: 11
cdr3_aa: ASSVDTGYEQY

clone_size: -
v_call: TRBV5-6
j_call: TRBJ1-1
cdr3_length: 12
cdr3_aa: ASSLWQLNTEAF

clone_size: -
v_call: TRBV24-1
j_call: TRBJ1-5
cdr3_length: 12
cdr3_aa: ATSGQGVNQPQH

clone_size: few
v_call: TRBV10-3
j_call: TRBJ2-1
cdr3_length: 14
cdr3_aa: AISESGGGVNNEQF

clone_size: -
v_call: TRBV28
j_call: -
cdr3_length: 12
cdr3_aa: ASSRYGVGYEQY

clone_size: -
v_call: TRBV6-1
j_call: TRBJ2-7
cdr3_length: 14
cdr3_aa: ASRGTSSILSYEQY

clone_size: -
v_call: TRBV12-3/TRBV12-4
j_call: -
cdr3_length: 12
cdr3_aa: ASGGWEGEETQY

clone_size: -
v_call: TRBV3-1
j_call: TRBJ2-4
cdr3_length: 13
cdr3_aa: ASSQRGRGENIQY

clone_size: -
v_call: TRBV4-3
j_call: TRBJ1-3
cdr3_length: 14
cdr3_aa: ANSQDNPSSGNTIY

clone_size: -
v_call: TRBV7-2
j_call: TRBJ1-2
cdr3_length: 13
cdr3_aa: ASSPETGIHYGYT

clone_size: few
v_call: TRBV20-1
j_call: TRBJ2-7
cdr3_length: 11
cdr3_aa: SADRDRGNEQY

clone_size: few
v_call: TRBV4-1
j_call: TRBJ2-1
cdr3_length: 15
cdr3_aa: ASSQSGGLGSYNEQF

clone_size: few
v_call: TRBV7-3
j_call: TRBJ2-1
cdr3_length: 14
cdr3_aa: ASSINTGSHHNEQF

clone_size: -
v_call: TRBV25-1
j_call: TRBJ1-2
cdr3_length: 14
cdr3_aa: ASSAIPGQSSYGYT

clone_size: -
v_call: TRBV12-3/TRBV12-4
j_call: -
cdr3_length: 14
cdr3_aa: ASSLNIGVPGGEQY

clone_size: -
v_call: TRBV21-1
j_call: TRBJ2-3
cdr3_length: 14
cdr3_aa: ASSRRIAGCTDTQY

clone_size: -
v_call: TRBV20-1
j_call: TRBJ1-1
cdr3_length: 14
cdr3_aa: SARVWQGEVNTEAF

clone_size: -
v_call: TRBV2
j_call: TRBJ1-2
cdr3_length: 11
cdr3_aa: ATAVEGDYGYT

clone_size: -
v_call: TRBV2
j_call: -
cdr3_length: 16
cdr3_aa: ASSVQSRFASFRAEQY

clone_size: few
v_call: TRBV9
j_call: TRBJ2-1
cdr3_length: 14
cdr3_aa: ASSSGGRDSYNEQF

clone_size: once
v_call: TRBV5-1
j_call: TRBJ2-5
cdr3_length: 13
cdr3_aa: ASSILSGSGETQY

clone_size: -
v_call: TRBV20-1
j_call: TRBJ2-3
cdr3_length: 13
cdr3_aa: SAGTSGGLTDTQY

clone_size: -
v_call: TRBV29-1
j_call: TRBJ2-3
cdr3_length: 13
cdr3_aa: SVPSRGGYTDTQY

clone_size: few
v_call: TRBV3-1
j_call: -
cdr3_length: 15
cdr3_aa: ASSQVRGSGGLYEQY

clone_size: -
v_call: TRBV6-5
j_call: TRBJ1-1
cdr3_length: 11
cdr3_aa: ASTRGPDTEAF